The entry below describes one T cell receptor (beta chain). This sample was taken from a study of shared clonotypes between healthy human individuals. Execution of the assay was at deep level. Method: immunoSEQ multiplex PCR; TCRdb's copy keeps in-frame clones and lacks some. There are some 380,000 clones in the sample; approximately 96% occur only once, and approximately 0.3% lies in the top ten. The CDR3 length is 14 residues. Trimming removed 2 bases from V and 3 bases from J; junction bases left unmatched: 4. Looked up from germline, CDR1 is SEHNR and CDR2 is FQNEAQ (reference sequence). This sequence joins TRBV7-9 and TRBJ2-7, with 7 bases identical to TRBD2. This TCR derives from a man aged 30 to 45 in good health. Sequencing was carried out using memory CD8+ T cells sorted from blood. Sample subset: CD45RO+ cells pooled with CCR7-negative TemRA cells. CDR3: CASSLQASGYEQYF. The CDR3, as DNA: TGTGCCAGCAGCTTACAGGCTAGCGGCTACGAGCAGTACTTC.